Listed here is a single T cell receptor (beta chain). The antigen remains unidentified. A much larger clone lies a single base off, so this may be a read error. This CDR3 is missing its conserved last phenylalanine or tryptophan, likely due to a read error. For the second PCR, which ran for roughly 7 to 11 cycles, a sample-barcoded 5' primer and a J-beta primer mix were used. Using its own MiXCR run on the 5' RACE reads, TCRdb lists one record per CDR3 protein. In the table there are 1.2 million to 1.5 million distinct CDR3 sequences, approximately 63% of which are singletons. The sample comes from a study of blood T cells in healthy people across ages. Broader study findings: Total diversity from one million sequenced T cells was likely underestimated.

Specimen: blood. This TCR was recovered from a young man in good health.

The CDR3 loop reads CASSLSGTGTDTQYS. In DNA form, the CDR3 reads TGTGCCAGCAGTTTATCCGGGACAGGAACAGATACGCAGTATTCT. The chain carries TRBV27 and TRBJ2-3, with TRBD1 identical over 8 bases. CDR1 is MNHEY and CDR2 is SMNVEV in the germline V gene (reference sequence). The V and J ends lost 0 bases and 3 bases, in that order; junction bases with no gene match: 2. The CDR3 has 15 amino acids.